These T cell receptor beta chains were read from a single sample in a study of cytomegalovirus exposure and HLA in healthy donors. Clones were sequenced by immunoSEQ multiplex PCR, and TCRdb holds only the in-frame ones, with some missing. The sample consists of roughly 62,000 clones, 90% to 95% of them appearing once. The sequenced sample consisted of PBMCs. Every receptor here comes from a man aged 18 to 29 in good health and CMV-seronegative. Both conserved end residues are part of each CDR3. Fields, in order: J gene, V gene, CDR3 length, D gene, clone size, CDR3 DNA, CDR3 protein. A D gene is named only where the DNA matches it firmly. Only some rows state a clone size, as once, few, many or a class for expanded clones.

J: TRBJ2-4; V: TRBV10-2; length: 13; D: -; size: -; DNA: TGCGCCAGCAGTGGGACATTCATTGACATTCAGTACTTC; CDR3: CASSGTFIDIQYF
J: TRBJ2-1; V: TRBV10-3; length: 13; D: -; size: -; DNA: TGTGCCATCAAGGCAGTTTCGACTGGTGAGCAGTTCTTC; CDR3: CAIKAVSTGEQFF
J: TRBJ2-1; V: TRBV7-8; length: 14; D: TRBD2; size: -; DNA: TGTGCCAGCAGCTTAGGGACTAGCGGTAGTGAGCAGTTCTTC; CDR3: CASSLGTSGSEQFF
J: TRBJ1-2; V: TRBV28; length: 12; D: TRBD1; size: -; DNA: TGTGCCATCTCCAGGGGGGACTATGGCTACACCTTC; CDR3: CAISRGDYGYTF
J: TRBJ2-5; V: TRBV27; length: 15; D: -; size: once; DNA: TGTGCCAGCAGTTTATCGGTCAGGGGGGCAGAGACCCAGTACTTC; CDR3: CASSLSVRGAETQYF
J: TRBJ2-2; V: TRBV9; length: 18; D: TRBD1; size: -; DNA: TGTGCCAGCAGCTCTAGAGGACAGGGGACCTTTAACACCGGGGAGCTGTTTTTT; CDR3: CASSSRGQGTFNTGELFF
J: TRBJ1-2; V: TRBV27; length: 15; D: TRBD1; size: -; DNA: TGTGCCAGCAGTTCGGGGACAGGGTCTAACTATGGCTACACCTTC; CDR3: CASSSGTGSNYGYTF
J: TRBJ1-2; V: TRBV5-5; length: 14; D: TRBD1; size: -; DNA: TGTGCCAGCAGCTTGGGGGACAGGTTACAGGGCTACACCTTC; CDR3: CASSLGDRLQGYTF
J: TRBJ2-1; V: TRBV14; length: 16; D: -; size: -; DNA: TGTGCCAGCAGGGTCTGGCAGGGGATTGAAAGGGATGAGCAGTTCTTC; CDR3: CASRVWQGIERDEQFF
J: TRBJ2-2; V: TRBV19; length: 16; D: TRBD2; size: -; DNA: TGTGCCAGTAGTATCGGGCTAGCGGGAGCAGCCGGGGAGCTGTTTTTT; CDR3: CASSIGLAGAAGELFF
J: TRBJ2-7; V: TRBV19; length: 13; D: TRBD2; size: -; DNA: TGTGCCAGTAACGGCGGGAGCTCCTACGAGCAGTACTTC; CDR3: CASNGGSSYEQYF
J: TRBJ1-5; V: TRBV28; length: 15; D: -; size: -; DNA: TGTGCCAGCAGGCACGGTACTTCTGGCAATCAGCCCCAGCATTTT; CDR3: CASRHGTSGNQPQHF
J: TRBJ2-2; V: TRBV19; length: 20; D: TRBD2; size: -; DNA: TGTGCCAGTAGTTCAGCGGGACTAGCGGGAGGGCGAACTAACACCGGGGAGCTGTTTTTT; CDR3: CASSSAGLAGGRTNTGELFF
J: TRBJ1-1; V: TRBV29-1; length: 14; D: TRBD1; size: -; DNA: TGCAGCGTGGTCAACAGGGGGCGAAGGACTGAAGCTTTCTTT; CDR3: CSVVNRGRRTEAFF
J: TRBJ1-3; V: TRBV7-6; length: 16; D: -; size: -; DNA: TGTGCCAGCAGCTTAGACACGTCCCTCTCTGGAAACACCATATATTTT; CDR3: CASSLDTSLSGNTIYF
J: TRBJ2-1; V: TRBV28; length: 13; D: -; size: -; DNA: TGTGCCAGCAGTTTTGGGGTGGGAGGTGAGCAGTTCTTC; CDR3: CASSFGVGGEQFF
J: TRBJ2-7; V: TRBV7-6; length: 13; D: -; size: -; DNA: TGTGCCAGCAACCAAGAACTAGACTACGAGCAGTACTTC; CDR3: CASNQELDYEQYF
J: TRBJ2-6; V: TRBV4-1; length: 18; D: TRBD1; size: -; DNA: TGCGCCAGCAGCCCCTCGGGACAGGTCGACTCTGGGGCCAACGTCCTGACTTTC; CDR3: CASSPSGQVDSGANVLTF
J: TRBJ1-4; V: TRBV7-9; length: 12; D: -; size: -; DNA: TGTGCCAGCAGCTTATGGAGTGAAAAACTGTTTTTT; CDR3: CASSLWSEKLFF
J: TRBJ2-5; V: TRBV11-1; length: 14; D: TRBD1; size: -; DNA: TGTGCCAGCAGCCCAGAGACAGGGGGCTCGACCCAGTACTTC; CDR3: CASSPETGGSTQYF
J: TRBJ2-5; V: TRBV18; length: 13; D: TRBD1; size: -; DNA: TGTGCCAGCTCACCGAACAGGGGCGAGACCCAGTACTTC; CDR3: CASSPNRGETQYF
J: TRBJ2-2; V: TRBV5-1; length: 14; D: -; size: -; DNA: TGCGCCAGCAGCTTGGACACGAACACCGGGGAGCTGTTTTTT; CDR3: CASSLDTNTGELFF
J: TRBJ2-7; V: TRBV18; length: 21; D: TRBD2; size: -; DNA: TGTGCCAGCTCACTCCTTTTTTCCTGGGGACTAGCGGGAGGAACCTCCTACGAGCAGTACTTC; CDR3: CASSLLFSWGLAGGTSYEQYF
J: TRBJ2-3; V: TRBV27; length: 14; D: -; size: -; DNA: TGTGCCAGCAGGAAAAGCGGGAGCACAGATACGCAGTATTTT; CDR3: CASRKSGSTDTQYF
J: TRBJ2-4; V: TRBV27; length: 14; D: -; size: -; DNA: TGTGCCAGCAGTCTGAGGGGGACCAAAAACATTCAGTACTTC; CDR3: CASSLRGTKNIQYF
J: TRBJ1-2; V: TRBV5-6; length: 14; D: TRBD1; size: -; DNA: TGTGCCAGCAGCGCCGGACAGGGGCACTATGGCTACACCTTC; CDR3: CASSAGQGHYGYTF
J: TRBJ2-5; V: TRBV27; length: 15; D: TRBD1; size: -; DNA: TGTGCCAGCGGAAGTGACAGGGGCTTTTTCGAGACCCAGTACTTC; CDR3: CASGSDRGFFETQYF
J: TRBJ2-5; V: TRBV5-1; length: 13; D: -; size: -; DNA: TGCGCCAGCAGCTCCTCAACAGGAGAGACCCAGTACTTC; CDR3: CASSSSTGETQYF